This T cell receptor (beta chain) was sequenced during a study of blood T cell repertoires in COVID-19. Sequencing used immunoSEQ multiplex PCR; TCRdb keeps in-frame clones, though not all of them. This sample carries fewer than 350,000 clones, roughly 90% of them seen once, and the ten largest clones take approximately 9.9%. There are a few counts of this clone. Deletions cut 2 bases from V and 2 bases from J, with 10 bases between. Germline lookup yields CDR1 MDHEN and CDR2 SYDVKM. The CDR3 is 14 residues long. The clonotype was recovered from a man aged 25 to 45 with COVID-19, enrolled during active disease. The chain couples TRBV28 to TRBJ2-7, with D perhaps TRBD2 (6 bases). The specimen was peripheral blood. CDR3 coding DNA: TGTGCCAGCAGTTTAGGGGGGTTAACCTACGAGCAGTACTTC. Residues: CASSLGGLTYEQYF.